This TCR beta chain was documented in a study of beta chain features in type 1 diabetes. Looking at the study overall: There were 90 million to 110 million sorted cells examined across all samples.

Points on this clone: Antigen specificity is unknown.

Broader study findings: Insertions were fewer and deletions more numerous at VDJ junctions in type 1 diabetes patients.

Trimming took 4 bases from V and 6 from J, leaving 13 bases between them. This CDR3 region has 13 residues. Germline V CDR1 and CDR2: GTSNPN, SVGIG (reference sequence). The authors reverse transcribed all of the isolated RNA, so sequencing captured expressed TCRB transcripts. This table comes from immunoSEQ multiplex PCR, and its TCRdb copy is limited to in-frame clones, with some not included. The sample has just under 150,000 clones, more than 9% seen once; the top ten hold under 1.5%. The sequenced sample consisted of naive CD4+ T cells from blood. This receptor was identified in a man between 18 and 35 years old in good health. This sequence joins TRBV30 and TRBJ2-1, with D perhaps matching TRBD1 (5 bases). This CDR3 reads CAWTMGRSNEQFF. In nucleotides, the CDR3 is TGTGCCTGGACCATGGGGCGGAGCAATGAGCAGTTCTTC.